The rows below give T cell receptor beta chains drawn from one sample of a study of shared clonotypes between healthy human individuals. Clones were read by immunoSEQ multiplex PCR, and TCRdb kept only the in-frame ones, dropping some. The sample lists about 2.1 million clones, about 94% occurring once. The sequenced sample consisted of naive CD8+ T cells from PBMCs. The receptor source for this set is a man aged 18 to 35 in good health. Some clones in this sample may be carry-over from other donors' samples. Both conserved end residues are part of each CDR3. D genes are given only for firm matches. Rows may omit the clone size; those that give it use once, few, many or a size class.

j_gene: TRBJ1-6; d_gene: NA; len: 13; abundance: NA; v_gene: TRBV6-5; CDR3aa: CASSQTGKSPLHF; CDR3nt: TGTGCCAGCAGCCAAACAGGGAAATCACCCCTCCACTTT
j_gene: TRBJ1-2; d_gene: NA; len: 17; abundance: once; v_gene: TRBV19; CDR3aa: CASSISQALMANYGYTF; CDR3nt: TGTGCCAGTAGTATATCTCAGGCCCTGATGGCTAACTATGGCTACACCTTC
j_gene: TRBJ1-1; d_gene: NA; len: 20; abundance: once; v_gene: TRBV7-8; CDR3aa: CASRLGTGVLRRGMNTEAFF; CDR3nt: TGTGCCAGCAGGCTTGGAACAGGCGTTCTGAGGCGAGGCATGAACACTGAAGCTTTCTTT
j_gene: TRBJ1-5; d_gene: NA; len: 16; abundance: NA; v_gene: TRBV27; CDR3aa: CASRLGTVDSNQPQHF; CDR3nt: TGTGCCAGCAGACTCGGGACGGTAGATAGCAATCAGCCCCAGCATTTT
j_gene: TRBJ2-1; d_gene: NA; len: 13; abundance: few; v_gene: TRBV19; CDR3aa: CASSIGRYNEQFF; CDR3nt: TGTGCCAGTAGTATTGGTAGATACAATGAGCAGTTCTTC
j_gene: TRBJ2-3; d_gene: TRBD2; len: 14; abundance: NA; v_gene: TRBV10-3; CDR3aa: CAVLSGRATDTQYF; CDR3nt: TGTGCCGTCCTTAGCGGGAGGGCTACAGATACGCAGTATTTT
j_gene: TRBJ2-3; d_gene: NA; len: 15; abundance: NA; v_gene: TRBV7-9; CDR3aa: CASSATGMVTDTQYF; CDR3nt: TGTGCCAGCAGCGCTACAGGGATGGTCACAGATACGCAGTATTTT
j_gene: TRBJ2-5; d_gene: TRBD1; len: 12; abundance: once; v_gene: TRBV29-1; CDR3aa: CSVGTEPETQYF; CDR3nt: TGCAGCGTGGGGACAGAGCCAGAGACCCAGTACTTC
j_gene: TRBJ2-2; d_gene: TRBD1; len: 13; abundance: NA; v_gene: TRBV29-1; CDR3aa: CSVEYRGTGELFF; CDR3nt: TGCAGCGTTGAATACAGGGGAACCGGGGAGCTGTTTTTT
j_gene: TRBJ2-5; d_gene: NA; len: 13; abundance: NA; v_gene: TRBV7-6; CDR3aa: CASSLRIQETQYF; CDR3nt: TGTGCCAGCAGCTTACGGATCCAAGAGACCCAGTACTTC
j_gene: TRBJ1-2; d_gene: NA; len: 15; abundance: NA; v_gene: TRBV4-2; CDR3aa: CASSQDPTVNYGYTF; CDR3nt: TGTGCCAGCAGCCAAGATCCGACGGTGAACTATGGCTACACCTTC
j_gene: TRBJ2-2; d_gene: NA; len: 14; abundance: few; v_gene: TRBV28; CDR3aa: CASRARDLTGELFF; CDR3nt: TGTGCCAGCAGAGCCCGGGACTTAACCGGGGAGCTGTTTTTT
j_gene: TRBJ2-7; d_gene: TRBD2; len: 16; abundance: NA; v_gene: TRBV11-2; CDR3aa: CASSTRPGLAGEEQYF; CDR3nt: TGTGCCAGCAGCACACGACCGGGACTAGCGGGAGAAGAGCAGTACTTC
j_gene: TRBJ2-7; d_gene: NA; len: 11; abundance: once; v_gene: TRBV27; CDR3aa: CASSKGQEQYF; CDR3nt: TGTGCCAGCAGTAAGGGTCAAGAGCAGTACTTC
j_gene: TRBJ2-3; d_gene: NA; len: 16; abundance: NA; v_gene: TRBV11-2; CDR3aa: CASSLDLGRYADTQYF; CDR3nt: TGTGCCAGCAGCTTAGACCTAGGGAGATACGCAGATACGCAGTATTTT
j_gene: TRBJ2-7; d_gene: TRBD2; len: 16; abundance: NA; v_gene: TRBV27; CDR3aa: CASSFMGPGGLYEQYF; CDR3nt: TGTGCCAGCAGTTTTATGGGGCCGGGGGGTCTCTACGAGCAGTACTTC
j_gene: TRBJ2-7; d_gene: TRBD2; len: 15; abundance: NA; v_gene: TRBV28; CDR3aa: CASSLSGGIYYEQYF; CDR3nt: TGTGCCAGCAGTTTATCGGGGGGGATCTACTACGAGCAGTACTTC
j_gene: TRBJ2-2; d_gene: TRBD1; len: 16; abundance: NA; v_gene: TRBV5-5; CDR3aa: CASSFRDRGRAGELFF; CDR3nt: TGTGCCAGCAGCTTTCGGGACAGGGGGCGCGCCGGGGAGCTGTTTTTT
j_gene: TRBJ2-5; d_gene: TRBD2; len: 14; abundance: NA; v_gene: TRBV27; CDR3aa: CASSFGSGRETQYF; CDR3nt: TGTGCCAGCAGTTTTGGTAGCGGGAGAGAGACCCAGTACTTC
j_gene: TRBJ1-5; d_gene: NA; len: 14; abundance: NA; v_gene: TRBV27; CDR3aa: CASRARGGDQPQHF; CDR3nt: TGTGCCAGCAGAGCCCGGGGAGGGGATCAGCCCCAGCATTTT
j_gene: TRBJ2-7; d_gene: NA; len: 13; abundance: NA; v_gene: TRBV4-3; CDR3aa: CASSQDNSYEQYF; CDR3nt: TGCGCCAGCAGCCAAGACAACTCCTACGAGCAGTACTTC
j_gene: TRBJ1-2; d_gene: TRBD1; len: 15; abundance: NA; v_gene: TRBV7-9; CDR3aa: CASSSLDRENYGYTF; CDR3nt: TGTGCCAGCAGCTCCCTGGACAGGGAGAACTATGGCTACACCTTC
j_gene: TRBJ2-7; d_gene: NA; len: 13; abundance: NA; v_gene: TRBV9; CDR3aa: CASSEVRTSEQYF; CDR3nt: TGTGCCAGCAGCGAAGTTAGGACCAGCGAGCAGTACTTC
j_gene: TRBJ1-2; d_gene: TRBD1; len: 14; abundance: NA; v_gene: TRBV15; CDR3aa: CATSEGTGAYGYTF; CDR3nt: TGTGCCACCAGCGAAGGAACAGGGGCCTATGGCTACACCTTC
j_gene: TRBJ1-2; d_gene: NA; len: 15; abundance: NA; v_gene: TRBV7-8; CDR3aa: CASSLVVSTNYGYTF; CDR3nt: TGTGCCAGCAGCTTAGTCGTATCAACTAACTATGGCTACACCTTC
j_gene: TRBJ2-7; d_gene: TRBD1; len: 13; abundance: NA; v_gene: TRBV28; CDR3aa: CASSPTGVGEQYF; CDR3nt: TGTGCCAGCAGTCCTACAGGGGTCGGCGAGCAGTACTTC
j_gene: TRBJ1-5; d_gene: TRBD1; len: 15; abundance: NA; v_gene: TRBV27; CDR3aa: CASSLSGTGGQPQHF; CDR3nt: TGTGCCAGCAGTTTATCCGGGACAGGGGGTCAGCCCCAGCATTTT
j_gene: TRBJ1-3; d_gene: NA; len: 14; abundance: NA; v_gene: TRBV6-5; CDR3aa: CASSSGLSGNTIYF; CDR3nt: TGTGCCAGCAGTTCAGGGCTCTCTGGAAACACCATATATTTT
j_gene: TRBJ2-7; d_gene: NA; len: 15; abundance: NA; v_gene: TRBV6-1; CDR3aa: CASSESGGLSYEQYF; CDR3nt: TGTGCCAGCAGTGAATCTGGGGGCCTATCCTACGAGCAGTACTTC